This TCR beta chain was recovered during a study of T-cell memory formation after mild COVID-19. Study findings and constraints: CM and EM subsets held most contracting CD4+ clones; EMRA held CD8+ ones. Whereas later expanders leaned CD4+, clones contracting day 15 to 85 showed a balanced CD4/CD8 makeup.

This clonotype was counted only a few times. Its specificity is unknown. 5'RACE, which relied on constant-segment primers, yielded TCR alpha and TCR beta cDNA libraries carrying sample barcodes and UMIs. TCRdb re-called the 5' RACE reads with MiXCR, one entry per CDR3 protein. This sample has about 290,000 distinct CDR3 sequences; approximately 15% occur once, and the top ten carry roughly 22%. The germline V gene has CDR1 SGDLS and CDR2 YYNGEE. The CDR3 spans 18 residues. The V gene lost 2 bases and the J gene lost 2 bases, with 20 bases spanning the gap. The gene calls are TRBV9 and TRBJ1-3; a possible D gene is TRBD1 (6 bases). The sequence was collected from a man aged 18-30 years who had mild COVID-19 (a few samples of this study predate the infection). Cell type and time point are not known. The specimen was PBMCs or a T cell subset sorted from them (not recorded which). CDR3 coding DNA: TGTGCCAGCAGCGTGTTCCCCGAAGCAGGGACAACTGGAAACACCATATATTTT. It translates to CASSVFPEAGTTGNTIYF.